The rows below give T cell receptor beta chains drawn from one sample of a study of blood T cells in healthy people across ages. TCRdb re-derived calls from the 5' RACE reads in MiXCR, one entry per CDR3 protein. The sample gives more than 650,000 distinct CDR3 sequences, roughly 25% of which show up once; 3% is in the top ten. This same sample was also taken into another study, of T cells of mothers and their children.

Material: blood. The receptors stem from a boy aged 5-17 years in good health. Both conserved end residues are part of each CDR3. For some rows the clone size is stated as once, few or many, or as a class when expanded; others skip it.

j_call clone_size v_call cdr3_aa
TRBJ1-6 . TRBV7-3 CASSISGIGSPLHF
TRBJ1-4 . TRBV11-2 CASSLDRGPNEKLFF
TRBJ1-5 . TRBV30 CAWSWSRQSNQPQHF
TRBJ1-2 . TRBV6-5 CASRKNYGYTF
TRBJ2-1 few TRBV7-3 CASSLGIAGVNEQFF
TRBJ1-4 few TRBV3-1 CASKGQGHEKLFF
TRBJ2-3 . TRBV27 CASSLWGGTSDTRYF
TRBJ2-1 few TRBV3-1 CASSHEGQGYNEQFF
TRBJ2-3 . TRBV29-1 CSVGVGQSTDTQYF
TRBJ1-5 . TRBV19 CASSAQGGKGQPQHF
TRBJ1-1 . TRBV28 CASSLLPPNTEAFF
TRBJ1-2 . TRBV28 CASNQPGVGYTF
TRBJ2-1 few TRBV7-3 CASSFTGGPYNEQFF
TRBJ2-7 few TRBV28 CASTPRAVTYEQYF
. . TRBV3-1 CASSHIGGGKLGETQYF
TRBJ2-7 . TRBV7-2 CASSLGAAPSSYEQYF
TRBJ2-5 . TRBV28 CASSLFRQGETQYF
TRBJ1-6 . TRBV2 CASTPRRNSPLHF
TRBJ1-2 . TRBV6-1 CASSATGTGSHGYTF
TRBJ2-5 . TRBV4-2 CASSQASWGGRETQYF
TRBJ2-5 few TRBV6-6 CASRRRAETQYF
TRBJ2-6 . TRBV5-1 CASSSWKVIGSGANVLTF
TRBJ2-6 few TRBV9 CASSVDRIGSGANVLTF
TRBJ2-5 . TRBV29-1 CSVGGGSPETQYF
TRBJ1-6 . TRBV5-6 CASSFRTRGDSPLHF
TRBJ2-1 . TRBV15 CATSRDHRGNNEQFF
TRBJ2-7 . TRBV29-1 CSAGASSYEQYF
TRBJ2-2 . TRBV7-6 CASSSIGTSRSGELFF
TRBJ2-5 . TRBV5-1 CASSAGGVETQYF